In its sample, the clone carrying this TCR beta chain was seen many times. This sample was taken from a study of CD8 T cells in ankylosing spondylitis. In TCRdb, the 5' RACE reads were re-called with MiXCR into one record per CDR3 protein. This table has about 130,000 distinct CDR3 sequences, roughly 6.6% appearing once. The CDR3 spans 15 residues. With 6 bases removed from V and 4 bases from J, the gap between germline ends came to 16 bases. The sample consisted of blood, either unsorted or a sorted T cell fraction (not recorded which). This sequence originates from a male donor with ankylosing spondylitis or in good health (not recorded which). The chain is built from TRBV12-3 or TRBV12-4 and TRBJ1-5; no clear D gene. The CDR3 is CASRQGLIGNQPQHF. As DNA, the CDR3 is TGTGCCAGCAGGCAAGGACTAATTGGGAATCAGCCCCAGCATTTT.